The entry below describes one TCR beta chain. Clones were read by immunoSEQ multiplex PCR, and TCRdb kept only the in-frame ones, dropping some. Among roughly 190,000 clones, approximately 84% were seen once, and the ten largest hold approximately 5.1%. These data are taken from a study of blood T cell repertoires in COVID-19. Study-level background: Some COVID-19 samples were acute and others convalescent; all came from the United States, Italy and Spain. The analysed material was cDNA or gDNA that came from T cells, B-cell-depleted T cells, or PBMCs.

CDR1 and CDR2 (germline): MNHEY, SMNVEV (reference sequence). The CDR3 loop spans 15 amino acids. V gave up 5 bases and J gave up 2 bases; unmatched junction bases: 9. This receptor was taken from a woman in her 70s with active or convalescent COVID-19. The chain is built from TRBV27 and TRBJ2-7; 7 nucleotides match TRBD1. Sequencing was done on a sample of peripheral blood. CDR3 sequence (DNA): TGTGCCAGCAGTAGGCCGGGACAGAGTACCTACGAGCAGTACTTC. It is translated as CASSRPGQSTYEQYF.